This entry features one T cell receptor beta chain sequence. The source of the sample is a study of blood T cells in healthy people across ages. Alongside a J-beta primer mix, a sample-barcoded 5' primer served in a second PCR lasting roughly 6 to 12 cycles. TCRdb called the 5' RACE reads again in MiXCR, with one record for every CDR3 protein. The sample lists about 1.1 million distinct CDR3 sequences, around two fifths seen once, with roughly 14% in the top ten. Per germline, CDR1 SGHAT and CDR2 FQNNGV. The CDR3 has 16 amino acids. Germline trimming cut 1 base from V and 4 bases from J; bases unmatched to any gene: 7. Total RNA, at least 5 micrograms per sample, was extracted from PBMCs.

Sequences were obtained from blood. The rearrangement uses TRBV11-2 and TRBJ2-1; TRBD2 agrees at 7 bases. This clonotype was obtained from a man aged 18 to 29 in good health. CDR3 sequence reads: CASSLGGGDYYNEQFF. CDR3 sequence (DNA): TGTGCCAGCAGCTTAGGTGGGGGGGACTATTACAATGAGCAGTTCTTC.